These 17 T cell receptor beta chains came from one sample sequenced in a study of radiation and T cells in renal cell carcinoma. Time point given: baseline pretreatment blood. As for treatment: 15 Gy SBRT to primary tumor, nephrectomy 4 weeks later. Libraries were prepared by immunoSEQ multiplex PCR; TCRdb keeps only in-frame clonotypes and omits some of them. The sample lists some 100,000 clones; about four fifths were seen once. The sample here was blood, taken from a patient whose treatment included radiotherapy and nephrectomy. The receptor source for this set is a man aged 60 to 69 with renal cell carcinoma.

This clone was counted a single time. J is TRBJ1-2 and V is TRBV5-4; no clear D. There are 15 residues in the CDR3. Per the germline V gene, CDR1 is SGHNT and CDR2 is YYREEE (reference sequence). Trimming stripped 1 base from V and 4 bases from J, with 14 bases between. The CDR3 nucleotides read TGTGCCAGCAGCTTGCGCCCCACCACTGGCTATGGCTACACCTTC. This translates into CASSLRPTTGYGYTF.

This clone appeared once. The J gene is TRBJ2-3, the V gene TRBV29-1; possible D gene TRBD2, 5 bases. The V gene lost 1 base and the J gene lost 6 bases, with 8 bases spanning the gap. The CDR3 is 12 residues long. Germline CDR1 is SQVTM and CDR2 is ANQGSEA. The CDR3 nucleotides are TGCAGCGTTGAAGCGACGGGGGATACGCAGTATTTT. This encodes CSVEATGDTQYF.

The chain employs TRBV2 and TRBJ2-1, with 9 bases identical to TRBD2. The CDR3 spans 16 residues. V shed 3 bases, J shed 3 bases, and the junction held 6 bases outside the gene matches. The germline CDR1 and CDR2 sequences are SNHLY and FYNNEI. CDR3 sequence reads: CASSDQAGGHYNEQFF. CDR3 DNA sequence: TGTGCCAGCAGTGACCAAGCGGGAGGACACTACAATGAGCAGTTCTTC. Using reference TRBV2 and TRBJ2-1 for the parts outside the CDR3, the full variable domain is EPEVTQTPSHQVTQMGQEVILRCVPISNHLYFYWYRQILGQKVEFLVSFYNNEISEKSEIFDDQFSVERPDGSNFTLKIRSTKLEDSAMYFCASSDQAGGHYNEQFFGPGTRLTVL.

A note on this clone: In the same sample, other DNA sequences code for this CDR3. The chain carries TRBV4-3 and TRBJ2-1, with a possible D match to TRBD1 (6 bases). V was shortened by 3 bases and J by 6 bases, with 9 bases between the two germline ends. Germline lookup yields CDR1 LGHNA and CDR2 YSLEER. The length of the CDR3 is 13 residues. The CDR3 spells CASSQARGNEQFF. In DNA form, the CDR3 reads TGCGCCAGCAGCCAGGCCAGGGGCAATGAGCAGTTCTTC.

This clone was recorded once. V is TRBV6-5 and J is TRBJ2-3, with a tentative D call TRBD1 (5 bases). The V and J ends lost 4 bases and 7 bases respectively, with 15 bases between them. In germline, CDR1 is MNHEY, CDR2 SVGAGI. This CDR3 spans 14 amino acids. CDR3 in amino acids: CASSSGREGHTQYF. The CDR3 DNA reads as TGTGCCAGCAGTTCGGGCAGGGAAGGGCATACGCAGTATTTT.

The chain employs TRBV18 and TRBJ1-4, with D possibly TRBD1 on 5 matching bases. Germline V gene sequence: CDR1 KGHSH, CDR2 LQKENI. With 3 bases removed from V and 7 bases from J, the gap between germline ends came to 18 bases. The CDR3 runs to 16 residues. For the CDR3, the DNA is TGTGCCAGCTCACCCCCGCGCGTAGGGGAGTTTGAAAAACTGTTTTTT. This encodes CASSPPRVGEFEKLFF.

This rearrangement joins TRBV11-2 to TRBJ1-1; D remains unclear. The CDR3 contains 15 residues. From germline, CDR1 is SGHAT and CDR2 FQNNGV. The V end lost 2 bases, the J end lost 0 bases, and 10 bases lay between the germline ends. CDR3 DNA: TGTGCCAGCAGCTTACAGTACAGCTTGAACACTGAAGCTTTCTTT. Translation gives CASSLQYSLNTEAFF.

The rearrangement links TRBV5-1 to TRBJ1-1, with no clear D. V dropped 2 bases and J dropped 1 base, with 3 bases sitting between them. The germline V gene has CDR1 SGHRS and CDR2 YFSETQ. The CDR3 runs 12 residues. The CDR3 nucleotides are TGCGCCAGCAGCTTTGGGAACACTGAAGCTTTCTTT. This sequence encodes CASSFGNTEAFF.

V and J are TRBV19 and TRBJ2-1, with D possibly matching TRBD2 (6 bases). There are 18 residues in the CDR3. CDR1 LNHDA and CDR2 SQIVND come from the germline V gene (reference sequence). V dropped 5 bases and J dropped 0 bases, with 20 bases sitting between them. The CDR3 protein is CASSLIWDSSSSYNEQFF. The CDR3 bases are TGTGCCAGTAGTCTCATCTGGGACTCCTCGAGCTCCTACAATGAGCAGTTCTTC. The full variable domain, completed using reference TRBV19 and TRBJ2-1, is DGGITQSPKYLFRKEGQNVTLSCEQNLNHDAMYWYRQDPGQGLRLIYYSQIVNDFQKGDIAEGYSVSREKKESFPLTVTSAQKNPTAFYLCASSLIWDSSSSYNEQFFGPGTRLTVL.

The CDR3 bases are TGCGCCAGCAGCTCTGGGCTAGCGGGAGGGCCCGCTAATGAGCAGTTCTTC. Translation: CASSSGLAGGPANEQFF. V usage is TRBV5-1 and J usage is TRBJ2-1, with 12 bases that match TRBD2. CDR3 size: 17 residues. Germline CDR1 is SGHRS and CDR2 is YFSETQ. The trim removed 3 bases at V and 7 bases at J, leaving 11 bases unmatched.

The genes are TRBV5-6 and TRBJ1-3, with D possibly TRBD1 on 5 matching bases. This CDR3 is built from 17 residues. CDR1 is SGHDT and CDR2 is YYEEEE in the germline V gene. Trimming cost V 4 bases and J 2 bases, with 19 bases left between them. CDR3 in amino acids: CASSIKVLGLTGNTIYF. The CDR3 DNA sequence: TGTGCCAGCAGCATTAAGGTCCTGGGACTTACTGGAAACACCATATATTTT.

The rearrangement joins TRBV28 to TRBJ1-1, with D tentatively TRBD1 (6 bases). The CDR3 runs to 12 residues. Germline lookup yields CDR1 MDHEN and CDR2 SYDVKM. The V end lost 5 bases, the J end lost 8 bases, and 12 bases lay between the germline ends. The CDR3 loop reads CASSPHREEAFF. The CDR3 DNA reads as TGTGCCAGCAGTCCTCACAGGGAGGAAGCTTTCTTT.

The rearrangement uses TRBV18 and TRBJ2-7; D remains unclear. Trimming took off 4 bases at V and 2 bases at J, with 12 bases between the two ends. The length of the CDR3 is 14 residues. Per the germline V gene, CDR1 is KGHSH and CDR2 is LQKENI. The CDR3 DNA reads as TGTGCCAGCTCACAGGGCCCTTTTACCTACGAGCAGTACTTC. Encoded protein: CASSQGPFTYEQYF.

In this sample, this clone turned up once. The chain recombines TRBV5-6 with TRBJ2-7; 8 nucleotides align to TRBD2. Germline V gene sequence: CDR1 SGHDT, CDR2 YYEEEE. The V segment lost 0 bases and the J segment 6 bases; nucleotides outside the gene matches: 2. CDR3 length: 13 amino acids. CDR3 nucleotides: TGTGCCAGCAGCTTGGTTCTAGCGGGCGAGCAGTACTTC. It specifies CASSLVLAGEQYF.

The rearrangement joins TRBV9 to TRBJ2-1; 11 positions agree with TRBD1. Trimming removed 2 bases from V and 8 bases from J; junction bases left unmatched: 6. The CDR3 is made up of 15 amino acids. From germline, CDR1 is SGDLS and CDR2 YYNGEE. The CDR3: CASSVEGQGVDEQFF. CDR3 DNA sequence: TGTGCCAGCAGCGTCGAGGGACAGGGGGTCGATGAGCAGTTCTTC.

The chain is built from TRBV7-9 and TRBJ2-7; D is ambiguous. This CDR3 has 13 amino acids. V shed 4 bases and J shed 3 bases, with 10 bases lying between them. Looked up from germline, CDR1 is SEHNR and CDR2 is FQNEAQ (reference sequence). The CDR3 coding sequence is TGTGCCAGCAGCTCCCTTTTAGGCTACGAGCAGTACTTC. It translates to CASSSLLGYEQYF.

The rearrangement joins TRBV6-5 to TRBJ2-1; 9 nucleotides align to TRBD2. CDR1 and CDR2 (germline): MNHEY, SVGAGI. The V segment lost 6 bases and the J segment 7 bases; nucleotides outside the gene matches: 7. CDR3 length: 14 residues. CDR3 bases: TGTGCCAGCAGAAATAGCGGGAGATCGAATGAGCAGTTCTTC. Amino acids: CASRNSGRSNEQFF.